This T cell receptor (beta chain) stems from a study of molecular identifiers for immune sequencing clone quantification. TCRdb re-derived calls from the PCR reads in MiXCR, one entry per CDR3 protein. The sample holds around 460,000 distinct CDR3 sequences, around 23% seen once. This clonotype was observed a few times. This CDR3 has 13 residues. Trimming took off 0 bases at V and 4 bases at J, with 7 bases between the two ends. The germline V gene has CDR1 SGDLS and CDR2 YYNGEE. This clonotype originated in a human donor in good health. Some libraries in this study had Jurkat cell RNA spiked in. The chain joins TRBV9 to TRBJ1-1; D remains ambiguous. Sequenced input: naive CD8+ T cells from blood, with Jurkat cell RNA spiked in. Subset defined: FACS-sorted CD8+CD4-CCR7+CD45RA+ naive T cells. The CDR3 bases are TGTGCCAGCAGCGTAGCGGACGGCACTGAAGCTTTCTTT. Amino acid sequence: CASSVADGTEAFF.